These T cell receptor beta chains were read from a single sample in a study of blood T cell repertoires in COVID-19. The assay was immunoSEQ multiplex PCR, and TCRdb's table has in-frame clones only and misses some. Of fewer than 450,000 clones in the sample, about 89% were seen once. The sequenced material came from peripheral blood. Source of these receptors: a woman aged 45-59 years with COVID-19, enrolled during active disease. Each CDR3 is given with its conserved first and last residue. D genes are given only for firm matches. A clone size is listed for some rows: how often the clone was seen (once, few, many), or a class if it is expanded.

TRBV11-2	TRBJ2-1	.	.	TGTGCCAGCAGCTTAGTTGTTAACTACAATGAGCAGTTCTTC	CASSLVVNYNEQFF
TRBV24-1	TRBJ2-3	.	TRBD1	TGTGCCACCAGATCCACGGACAGGGAAGATACGCAGTATTTT	CATRSTDREDTQYF
TRBV5-1	TRBJ1-2	.	.	TGCGCCAGCAGCCGGGACACGGAAGGAGTCTCTGGCTACACCTTC	CASSRDTEGVSGYTF
TRBV5-1	TRBJ1-2	.	.	TGCGCCAGCAGCATCGGGACTGCCCTCTATGGCTACACCTTC	CASSIGTALYGYTF
TRBV12-3/TRBV12-4	TRBJ1-2	.	.	TGTGCCAGCAGTTTTAAAGTCGCGAGGGGCTACACCTTC	CASSFKVARGYTF
TRBV24-1	TRBJ2-7	.	.	TGTGCCACCAGTGATCCCAAAGACACTTCCTACGAGCAGTACTTC	CATSDPKDTSYEQYF
TRBV6-5	TRBJ2-6	.	.	TGTGCCAGCAGTCCGCTAGCCTCTGGGGCCAACGTCCTGACTTTC	CASSPLASGANVLTF
TRBV7-9	TRBJ2-3	.	.	TGTGCCAGCAGCTTTCAGCGGGCGGGGTACGATACGCAGTATTTT	CASSFQRAGYDTQYF
TRBV12-5	TRBJ2-2	once	.	TGTGCTAGTGGTGAGAGGACAACAGGCACCGGGGAGCTGTTTTTT	CASGERTTGTGELFF
TRBV19	TRBJ2-1	.	TRBD2	TGTGCCAGTAGTACCGATGGACTAGCTAACAATGAGCAGTTCTTC	CASSTDGLANNEQFF
TRBV5-1	TRBJ2-4	once	TRBD2	TGCGCCAGCAGCCCCCGGGGGGGGGCAATCGCCAAAAACATTCAGTACTTC	CASSPRGGAIAKNIQYF
TRBV5-1	TRBJ1-3	few	TRBD1	TGCGCCAGCAGCTCCGGGACAGCGCGAAACACCATATATTTT	CASSSGTARNTIYF
TRBV5-1	TRBJ2-2	.	.	TGCGCCAGCAGCAAAACAGACAGTCTTAACACCGGGGAGCTGTTTTTT	CASSKTDSLNTGELFF
TRBV29-1	TRBJ2-2	once	.	TGCAGCGTTGAACAGGGTTCGAACACCGGGGAGCTGTTTTTT	CSVEQGSNTGELFF
TRBV27	TRBJ2-1	.	TRBD2	TGTGCCAGCAGTCCATGGACTAGCGGGAACAACAATGAGCAGTTCTTC	CASSPWTSGNNNEQFF
TRBV5-1	TRBJ2-3	.	TRBD1	TGCGCCAGCAGCTCTTGGACAGGCCTCACAGATACGCAGTATTTT	CASSSWTGLTDTQYF
TRBV19	TRBJ2-7	.	.	TGTGCCAGTAGTATGACTCAGTCCTACGAGCAGTACTTC	CASSMTQSYEQYF
TRBV3-1/TRBV3-2	TRBJ2-7	once	.	TGTGCCAGCAGCCTATCGACCCTCCCTGGGCGCGAGCAGTACTTC	CASSLSTLPGREQYF
TRBV7-9	TRBJ1-2	.	TRBD1	TGTGCCAGCAGCTATGACAGGGGGCGCGACTATGGCTACACCTTC	CASSYDRGRDYGYTF
TRBV5-6	TRBJ1-3	.	.	TGTGCCAGCAGCCTGTTGTATCGTCGGGGGAGTTCTGGAAACACCATATATTTT	CASSLLYRRGSSGNTIYF
TRBV6-4	TRBJ2-1	.	.	TGTGCCAGCAGTGACTCGAGAGGGGGTACCTACAATGAGCAGTTCTTC	CASSDSRGGTYNEQFF
TRBV28	TRBJ2-2	.	TRBD2	TGTGCCAGCAGTTTGTGGCAGGGTTCGGCGGGAGGGAAGGCCGGGGAGCTGTTTTTT	CASSLWQGSAGGKAGELFF
TRBV27	TRBJ1-2	.	TRBD1	TGTGCCAGTAAATCCGGACAGGATTGGGTTGGGCATGGCTACACCTTC	CASKSGQDWVGHGYTF
TRBV7-9	TRBJ1-3	.	.	TGTGCCAGCAGTCCTAGACCGAGCGGTGGAAACACCATATATTTT	CASSPRPSGGNTIYF
TRBV6-1	TRBJ1-2	.	TRBD1	TGTGCCAGCAGTGAAGCGACAGGGCATTACTATGGCTACACCTTC	CASSEATGHYYGYTF
TRBV2	TRBJ1-1	.	.	TGTGCCAGCAGAGAGTACGGAAGGGTCCGGGGCACTGAAGCTTTCTTT	CASREYGRVRGTEAFF
TRBV19	TRBJ2-1	.	.	TGTGCCAGTAGTACAGGGTTCAGTGAGCAGTTCTTC	CASSTGFSEQFF
TRBV13	TRBJ2-6	.	TRBD1	TGTGCCAGCACGGGACAGGGGAGCTCTGGGGCCAACGTCCTGACTTTC	CASTGQGSSGANVLTF
TRBV7-9	TRBJ1-6	.	TRBD1	TGTGCCAGCAGCACCGGGACAGGGAGTTCACCCCTCCACTTT	CASSTGTGSSPLHF
TRBV10-3	TRBJ1-2	.	TRBD1	TGTGCCATCAGTCCTGGACAGGGGGTGGGTGGCTACACCTTC	CAISPGQGVGGYTF
TRBV29-1	TRBJ2-1	.	TRBD2	TGCAGCGTTGAAGCGGGAGAAGCGGGAGGGCCTTTGGATGAGCAGTTCTTC	CSVEAGEAGGPLDEQFF
TRBV7-7	TRBJ1-1	.	.	TGTGCTAGCAGCTTAGCCCGGGGAACTGAAGCTTTCTTT	CASSLARGTEAFF
TRBV4-2	TRBJ2-2	.	TRBD2	TGTGCCAGCAGCCAAGACAGATCGGGACTAGCGGGATACACCGGGGAGCTGTTTTTT	CASSQDRSGLAGYTGELFF
TRBV4-1	TRBJ2-5	.	TRBD2	TGCGCCAGCAGCCAAGGGACTAGCGGGAGGTTAGGGGAGACCCAGTACTTC	CASSQGTSGRLGETQYF
TRBV3-1/TRBV3-2	TRBJ2-7	few	TRBD1	TGTGCCAGCAGCCGATCCCTGGACAGGGGGCACTACGAGCAGTACTTC	CASSRSLDRGHYEQYF
TRBV10-2	TRBJ2-4	.	.	TGCGCCAGCTCCGGGGCCAAAAACATTCAGTACTTC	CASSGAKNIQYF
TRBV7-9	TRBJ2-1	.	.	TGTGCCAGCAGCCCCAGTTACCTCAATGAGCAGTTCTTC	CASSPSYLNEQFF
TRBV18	TRBJ1-3	.	.	TGTGCCAGCTCACCACCGGGTGTCAGGGGCTCTGGAAACACCATATATTTT	CASSPPGVRGSGNTIYF
TRBV20-1	TRBJ1-1	.	.	TGCAGTGCTAGTAACAGGGATGCTTTCTTT	CSASNRDAFF
TRBV5-8	TRBJ1-5	.	.	TGTGCCAGCAGCCTGGCCAGGGGCACCGATCAGCCCCAGCATTTT	CASSLARGTDQPQHF
TRBV11-1	TRBJ2-1	.	TRBD2	TGTGCCAGCAGCTTAGCGGGAGGGGTTTACAATGAGCAGTTCTTC	CASSLAGGVYNEQFF
TRBV19	TRBJ2-1	.	TRBD2	TGTGCCAGTAGTATATGGACTAGTGCTGGTACTGAGCAGTTCTTC	CASSIWTSAGTEQFF
TRBV4-1	TRBJ2-1	.	TRBD2	TGCGCCAGCAGCCAAATTAGAGCGGGAGACGGTATGTACAATGAGCAGTTCTTC	CASSQIRAGDGMYNEQFF
TRBV9	TRBJ2-1	few	TRBD2	TGTGCCAGCAGTACTAGCGGGAGTGTAGGTAATGAGCAGTTCTTC	CASSTSGSVGNEQFF
TRBV19	TRBJ1-2	.	.	TGTGCCAGTAGTATAGTTAACTCTGGCTACACCTTC	CASSIVNSGYTF
TRBV18	TRBJ2-5	.	TRBD2	TGTGCCAGCTCACCCGGACTAGCGGGAGTGGAGACCCAGTACTTC	CASSPGLAGVETQYF
TRBV19	TRBJ2-3	.	.	TGTGCCAGTAGGAGGGTCCGCACAGATACGCAGTATTTT	CASRRVRTDTQYF
TRBV9	TRBJ2-1	.	.	TGTGCCAGCAGCTCTAACTCGCGGTGGTTCTTC	CASSSNSRWFF
TRBV23-1	TRBJ1-5	.	.	TGCGCCAGCAGTCAATTGGACAGATTCAATCAGCCCCAGCATTTT	CASSQLDRFNQPQHF
TRBV30	TRBJ2-3	.	.	TGTGCCTGGACCCGAGGGGGGGGAGGCACAGATACGCAGTATTTT	CAWTRGGGGTDTQYF
TRBV5-4	TRBJ2-7	.	TRBD2	TGTGCCAGCAGCCCCGCTAGCGGGGCCGGGGGCGAGCAGTACTTC	CASSPASGAGGEQYF
TRBV6-5	TRBJ1-2	.	.	TGTGCCAGCAGCCATTTGACGGGGAACTATGGCTACACCTTC	CASSHLTGNYGYTF
TRBV5-1	TRBJ2-3	.	.	TGCGCCAGCAGCTTGGCCCGGGATACGCAGTATTTT	CASSLARDTQYF
TRBV10-1	TRBJ2-3	.	.	TGCGCCAGCAGTGGACTTTTCACAGATACGCAGTATTTT	CASSGLFTDTQYF
TRBV11-3	TRBJ2-7	.	.	TGTGCCAGCAGCTCCTGGACAAAAAGTCTACACGAGCAGTACTTC	CASSSWTKSLHEQYF